The 14 T cell receptor beta chains below were found in one sample sequenced in a study of Ad26.COV2.S vaccination and SARS-CoV-2 variants. Assay used: immunoSEQ multiplex PCR; TCRdb lists only in-frame clones, some missing. The table lists 350,000 to 600,000 clones, about nine tenths of them singletons, with more than 1.5% in the top ten. Regarding treatment: some 20 received Ad26.COV2.S at low or high dose, single or two shots; several received placebo; per-sample allocation not given. Vaccine and placebo recipients were sampled on day 63 after the first injection. The source material was peripheral blood, sampled in a trial of Ad26.COV2.S vaccine versus placebo. All receptors derive from a person aged 18-65 years who received the Ad26.COV2.S COVID-19 vaccine or a placebo.

The chain combines TRBV29-1 with TRBJ2-5; 7 bases fit TRBD2. Trimming took 2 bases from V and 7 from J; bases not matched to a gene: 4. Per germline, CDR1 SQVTM and CDR2 ANQGSEA. This CDR3 comprises 12 residues. The CDR3 DNA reads as TGCAGCGTTGAACGGGGGGATGTGACCCAGTACTTC. Its translation is CSVERGDVTQYF.

The rearrangement links TRBV13 to TRBJ1-4; D not resolved. CDR3 length equals 15 residues. CDR1 and CDR2 from the germline V gene are PRHDT and FYEKMQ (reference sequence). V lost 6 bases and J 3 bases, leaving 14 bases between the germline ends. CDR3 region: CASRDWGAANEKLFF. CDR3 nucleotide sequence: TGTGCCAGCAGGGACTGGGGAGCGGCTAATGAAAAACTGTTTTTT.

The chain employs TRBV2 and TRBJ2-7; 9 bases match TRBD1. This CDR3 region has 14 residues. Looked up from germline, CDR1 is SNHLY and CDR2 is FYNNEI. V was clipped by 6 bases and J by 2 bases; unmatched bases: 5. The CDR3 coding sequence is TGTGCCAGCAGCCTCGGGACAGGGACCTACGAGCAGTACTTC. It specifies CASSLGTGTYEQYF.

V and J are TRBV29-1 and TRBJ2-2; tentatively, D is TRBD1 (5 bases). The germline V gene has CDR1 SQVTM and CDR2 ANQGSEA. The CDR3 contains 16 residues. V was trimmed by 0 bases and J by 7 bases, leaving 18 bases between them. The CDR3 nucleotides read TGCAGCGTTGAAGATTTTGAAGCAGGGTCGAGCGGGGAGCTGTTTTTT. This encodes CSVEDFEAGSSGELFF.

This chain uses TRBV19 with TRBJ1-1; TRBD1 matches 9 bases. This CDR3 is built from 13 residues. The ends lost 10 bases at V and 3 bases at J; junction bases unmatched: 6. Germline CDR1 LNHDA, CDR2 SQIVND (reference sequence). As DNA, the CDR3 is TGTGCCACCATCGACAGGGGGTACACTGAAGCTTTCTTT. This gives the protein CATIDRGYTEAFF.

The rearrangement joins TRBV6-5 to TRBJ2-2; D not certain. Germline assignment: CDR1 MNHEY and CDR2 SVGAGI. The CDR3 sequence is 14 residues long. The V end lost 4 bases, the J end lost 2 bases, and 8 bases lay between the germline ends. The CDR3 is CASSWQDNTGELFF. The CDR3 bases are TGTGCCAGCAGTTGGCAGGATAACACCGGGGAGCTGTTTTTT.

This clone was seen a handful of times. This chain joins TRBV5-5 and TRBJ1-5; D is perhaps TRBD1 (5 bases). Germline CDR1 and CDR2: SGHKS and YYEKEE (reference sequence). This CDR3 region has 16 residues. V was clipped by 4 bases and J by 4 bases, with 18 bases between them. The CDR3, as DNA: TGTGCCAGCAGCCCCGGAGGGGTACGCTCTAATCAGCCCCAGCATTTT. This gives the protein CASSPGGVRSNQPQHF.

The rearrangement joins TRBV6-5 to TRBJ1-4; TRBD1 matches 7 bases. Trimming removed 0 bases from V and 8 bases from J; junction bases left unmatched: 6. The germline CDR1 and CDR2 sequences are MNHEY and SVGAGI. The CDR3 has 15 amino acids. For the CDR3, the DNA is TGTGCCAGCAGTTACTCCGGGACAGAATACGAAAAACTGTTTTTT. Residues: CASSYSGTEYEKLFF.

This clone showed up just once. This chain links TRBV9 with TRBJ2-1, with D perhaps matching TRBD1 (5 bases). V was cut by 0 bases and J by 3 bases, with 7 bases left in between. Looked up from germline, CDR1 is SGDLS and CDR2 is YYNGEE. This CDR3 has 14 amino acids. The chain's CDR3 is CASSVEGDYNEQFF. CDR3 nucleotides: TGTGCCAGCAGCGTAGAAGGGGACTACAATGAGCAGTTCTTC. The variable domain in full, with the rest retrieved from reference TRBV9 and TRBJ2-1, is DSGVTQTPKHLITATGQRVTLRCSPRSGDLSVYWYQQSLDQGLQFLIQYYNGEERAKGNILERFSAQQFPDLHSELNLSSLELGDSALYFCASSVEGDYNEQFFGPGTRLTVL.

This chain links TRBV9 with TRBJ2-5, with TRBD1 matching over 8 bases. Germline lookup yields CDR1 SGDLS and CDR2 YYNGEE. Germline trimming cut 2 bases from V and 2 bases from J; bases unmatched to any gene: 8. This CDR3 region has 16 residues. The CDR3 is CASSVGWGQVQETQYF. CDR3 nucleotides: TGTGCCAGCAGCGTCGGGTGGGGACAGGTGCAAGAGACCCAGTACTTC.

The V call is TRBV4-1, the J call TRBJ1-2; a possible D gene is TRBD1 (5 bases). V was shortened by 2 bases and J by 4 bases, with 17 bases between the two germline ends. Germline V gene lookup returns CDR1 MGHRA and CDR2 YSYEKL. The CDR3 covers 16 residues. The CDR3 bases are TGCGCCAGCAGCCAAACGATAGGGGCGCGTCCCTATGGCTACACCTTC. Protein sequence: CASSQTIGARPYGYTF.

The chain has TRBV11-2 and TRBJ2-7, with TRBD2 identical over 11 bases. The CDR3 is made up of 14 amino acids. CDR1 and CDR2 from the germline V gene are SGHAT and FQNNGV. The V and J ends lost 5 bases and 10 bases, in that order; junction bases with no gene match: 10. For the CDR3, the DNA is TGTGCCAGCAGCCGGGGACTAGCGGTGGGGGATCAGTACTTC. It is translated as CASSRGLAVGDQYF.

The chain links TRBV29-1 to TRBJ1-2; 9 bases are shared with TRBD1. CDR1 is SQVTM, CDR2 ANQGSEA, per germline. This CDR3 is built from 14 residues. The V gene end was trimmed by 8 bases and the J gene end by 6 bases; junction bases not matched to a gene: 13. CDR3 nucleotides: TGCAGCATACCCGTGAAGGGACAGGGACATGGCTACACCTTC. Its protein product is CSIPVKGQGHGYTF.

The CDR3 DNA reads as TGCAGCGTTGAAAGGGGAACCGGCCAAGAGACCCAGTACTTC. Its translation: CSVERGTGQETQYF. This chain joins TRBV29-1 and TRBJ2-5, with D tentatively TRBD1 (5 bases). V gave up 2 bases and J gave up 1 base, with 11 bases separating them. The CDR3 loop spans 14 amino acids. Germline assignment: CDR1 SQVTM and CDR2 ANQGSEA. Variable domain in full (rest from reference TRBV29-1 and TRBJ2-5): SAVISQKPSRDICQRGTSLTIQCQVDSQVTMMFWYRQQPGQSLTLIATANQGSEATYESGFVIDKFPISRPNLTFSTLTVSNMSPEDSSIYLCSVERGTGQETQYFGPGTRLLVL.